The 22 T cell receptor beta chains below all came from one sample that was sequenced in a study of blood T cell dynamics during melanoma immunotherapy. As to time point: pre-treatment baseline. Generated by immunoSEQ multiplex PCR, the TCRdb table keeps only in-frame clones and is missing some. In the table there are some 15,000 clones, approximately 93% of which are singletons. The sequencing used blood, collected from a patient treated with checkpoint blockade. The receptor source for this set is a human donor with melanoma.

J is TRBJ2-7 and V is TRBV4-1; 7 bases map to TRBD2. After removal of 5 bases from V and 1 base from J, the junction contained 11 bases not matched to a gene. The length of the CDR3 is 16 residues. Germline V CDR1 and CDR2: MGHRA, YSYEKL. CDR3 region: CASSSSWAGVSYEQYF. CDR3 nucleotides: TGCGCCAGCAGCAGTTCTTGGGCGGGAGTGTCCTACGAGCAGTACTTC.

The J gene is TRBJ1-1, the V gene TRBV19, with D possibly TRBD1 on 5 matching bases. Germline CDR1 and CDR2: LNHDA and SQIVND (reference sequence). This CDR3 contains 16 residues. Deletions cut 0 bases from V and 9 bases from J, with 20 bases between. Written as DNA, the CDR3 is TGTGCCAGTAGTATAGATCTGACGGGCAGCGGACAAAAAGCTTTCTTT. This gives the protein CASSIDLTGSGQKAFF.

The rearrangement links TRBV5-1 to TRBJ2-1; perhaps TRBD1 as D (5 bases). Trimming removed 1 base at V and 5 bases at J, with 10 bases between. CDR3 length: 14 amino acids. The germline CDR1 and CDR2 sequences are SGHRS and YFSETQ. CDR3 coding DNA: TGCGCCAGCAGCTTGCGACAGCTTAACAATGAGCAGTTCTTC. This sequence encodes CASSLRQLNNEQFF.

The V call is TRBV5-5, the J call TRBJ1-2, with D uncertain. V lost 4 bases and J lost 2, with 12 bases in between. Germline loops: CDR1 SGHKS, CDR2 YYEKEE (reference sequence). CDR3 length: 14 amino acids. The CDR3 bases are TGTGCCAGCAGCCCCAAGTCGCCCAACTATGGCTACACCTTC. Translated: CASSPKSPNYGYTF.

The genes are TRBV9 and TRBJ2-5, with TRBD2 identical over 10 bases. V dropped 0 bases and J dropped 4; count of bases not matched to a gene: 12. This CDR3 comprises 18 residues. Looked up from germline, CDR1 is SGDLS and CDR2 is YYNGEE. CDR3 loop: CASSVEASGGGRRETQYF. DNA for the CDR3: TGTGCCAGCAGCGTAGAGGCTAGCGGGGGCGGGAGGCGAGAGACCCAGTACTTC.

This chain links TRBV5-1 with TRBJ2-1, with D maybe TRBD2 (6 bases). V was clipped by 0 bases and J by 0 bases, with 10 bases between them. The CDR3 sequence is 16 residues long. In germline, CDR1 is SGHRS, CDR2 YFSETQ. CDR3 amino acids: CASSLGGTGSYNEQFF. The DNA of the CDR3 is TGCGCCAGCAGCTTGGGCGGGACCGGCTCCTACAATGAGCAGTTCTTC.

V is TRBV5-4 and J is TRBJ2-1; 9 bases align to TRBD2. V dropped 0 bases and J dropped 9; count of bases not matched to a gene: 1. Germline loops: CDR1 SGHNT, CDR2 YYREEE (reference sequence). The CDR3 is made up of 13 amino acids. The CDR3 sequence: CASSLASGVEQFF. The CDR3 region has the DNA TGTGCCAGCAGCTTGGCTAGCGGGGTTGAGCAGTTCTTC.

The V call is TRBV7-6, the J call TRBJ1-3, with D hard to call. Germline-derived CDR1 and CDR2 are SGHVS and FNYEAQ. There are 15 residues in the CDR3. Trimming cost V 5 bases and J 0 bases, with 11 bases left between them. CDR3 loop: CASSPDRVSGNTIYF. The CDR3 bases are TGTGCCAGCAGCCCCGACCGGGTCTCTGGAAACACCATATATTTT.

V is TRBV19 and J is TRBJ2-5, with D possibly TRBD2 on 5 matching bases. The CDR3 covers 15 residues. The germline V gene has CDR1 LNHDA and CDR2 SQIVND (reference sequence). Trimming took off 1 base at V and 9 bases at J, with 18 bases between the two ends. CDR3 nucleotides: TGTGCCAGTAGTATAGGTCAGAGGCTCGGGGTGGCCCAGTACTTC. Translated: CASSIGQRLGVAQYF.

The chain links TRBV2 to TRBJ2-1, with TRBD2 matching over 10 bases. Germline lookup yields CDR1 SNHLY and CDR2 FYNNEI. J was trimmed by 9 bases and V by 7 bases; bases with no gene match: 15. This CDR3 comprises 16 residues. Here the CDR3 reads CASIPGGSSGRIEQFF. The CDR3 nucleotides are TGTGCCAGCATACCAGGGGGTTCTAGCGGGAGAATTGAGCAGTTCTTC.

The count of this clone is one. The V call is TRBV27, the J call TRBJ2-5; no definite D call. V lost 0 bases, J lost 7 bases, and 9 bases lay in between. In germline, CDR1 is MNHEY, CDR2 SMNVEV (reference sequence). CDR3 length equals 13 residues. CDR3 residues: CASSLSGLGTQYF. DNA for the CDR3: TGTGCCAGCAGTTTATCAGGGTTGGGGACCCAGTACTTC.

V gene TRBV6-1 combines with J gene TRBJ1-3; D gene unclear. V was pared by 3 bases and J by 0 bases, with 12 bases between. From germline, CDR1 is MNHNS and CDR2 SASEGT. The length of the CDR3 is 16 residues. The chain's CDR3 is CASSDRSLSSGNTIYF. Written as DNA, the CDR3 is TGTGCCAGCAGTGATCGCAGCCTGAGCTCTGGAAACACCATATATTTT.

The gene calls are TRBV28 and TRBJ1-1, with D maybe TRBD1 (5 bases). The V gene's germline CDR1 is MDHEN and CDR2 SYDVKM. V was shortened by 6 bases and J by 4 bases, with 15 bases between the two germline ends. The length of the CDR3 is 14 residues. DNA of the CDR3: TGTGCCAGCAGCCCCATGTGGGGGACCACTGAAGCTTTCTTT. This sequence encodes CASSPMWGTTEAFF.

For the CDR3, the DNA is TGTGCCAGCAGCTCAAGACAGGGACGTAGAGATACGCAGTATTTT. Its protein product is CASSSRQGRRDTQYF. The chain couples TRBV7-3 to TRBJ2-3; TRBD1 agrees at 7 bases. V gave up 4 bases and J gave up 5 bases; unmatched junction bases: 9. The CDR3 extends over 15 amino acids. Germline V gene lookup returns CDR1 SGHTA and CDR2 FQGTGA. Full variable domain (remainder filled in from reference TRBV7-3 and TRBJ2-3): GAGVSQTPSNKVTEKGKYVELRCDPISGHTALYWYRQSLGQGPEFLIYFQGTGAADDSGLPNDRFFAVRPEGSVSTLKIQRTERGDSAVYLCASSSRQGRRDTQYFGPGTRLTVL.

This clone has just a few counts. V is TRBV5-1 and J is TRBJ2-1; D is unclear. Germline-derived CDR1 and CDR2 are SGHRS and YFSETQ. Trimming took off 4 bases at V and 6 bases at J, with 8 bases between the two ends. The CDR3 extends over 12 amino acids. The CDR3 sequence is CASSLPSNEQFF. The CDR3 DNA reads as TGCGCCAGCAGCCTACCTAGCAATGAGCAGTTCTTC.

The chain employs TRBV5-1 and TRBJ1-1, with 7 bases matching TRBD1. The CDR3 is 15 amino acids. The J segment lost 8 bases and the V segment lost 3 bases, leaving 13 bases of the junction unmatched. CDR1 and CDR2 (germline): SGHRS, YFSETQ. CDR3 bases: TGCGCCAGCAGCTGGGCCGGGACAGCCACGGTGGAAGCTTTCTTT. It encodes CASSWAGTATVEAFF.

The chain links TRBV4-3 to TRBJ2-1; D perhaps matches TRBD1 (6 bases). Trimming stripped 4 bases from V and 8 bases from J, with 18 bases between. CDR1 is LGHNA and CDR2 is YSLEER in the germline V gene. This CDR3 has 15 residues. This chain's CDR3 is CASSLTGFGVDEQFF. The CDR3 region has the DNA TGCGCCAGCAGCCTCACAGGGTTTGGGGTAGATGAGCAGTTCTTC.

This clone was observed a single time. The rearrangement uses TRBV19 and TRBJ1-4; D is undetermined. Trimming stripped 7 bases from V and 7 bases from J, with 16 bases between. This CDR3 contains 14 residues. Germline V gene sequence: CDR1 LNHDA, CDR2 SQIVND (reference sequence). Here the CDR3 reads CASTGSPEGEKLFF. The CDR3, as DNA: TGTGCCAGTACGGGATCCCCTGAGGGTGAAAAACTGTTTTTT.

This rearrangement joins TRBV9 to TRBJ2-3, with D maybe TRBD2 (6 bases). The germline V gene encodes CDR1 SGDLS and CDR2 YYNGEE. V was shortened by 4 bases and J by 2 bases, with 20 bases between the two germline ends. The CDR3 length is 17 residues. CDR3 in amino acids: CASSTRTNGLLTDTQYF. DNA for the CDR3: TGTGCCAGCAGCACTCGGACTAACGGCCTCCTCACAGATACGCAGTATTTT.

The V call is TRBV9, the J call TRBJ2-7; TRBD1 agrees at 7 bases. This CDR3 comprises 15 residues. CDR1 and CDR2 from the germline V gene are SGDLS and YYNGEE. Trimming cost V 0 bases and J 1 base; bases outside gene matches: 4. The DNA of the CDR3 is TGTGCCAGCAGCGTAGCTGGGGACAGTTCCTACGAGCAGTACTTC. It is translated as CASSVAGDSSYEQYF.

The rearrangement uses TRBV18 and TRBJ2-3; D is undetermined. This CDR3 contains 13 residues. The germline gives CDR1 KGHSH, CDR2 LQKENI. Trimming pared 3 bases from V and 6 bases from J, leaving 10 bases between. CDR3 DNA: TGTGCCAGCTCACCGGATAAGTCGGATACGCAGTATTTT. Translation gives CASSPDKSDTQYF.

The chain couples TRBV7-2 to TRBJ1-1; weak D call: TRBD1 (6 bases). V lost 8 bases, J lost 4 bases, and 20 bases lay in between. Germline CDR1 SGHTA, CDR2 FQGNSA. The CDR3 runs to 15 residues. CDR3 region: CASLMTGTRGTEAFF. Here the CDR3 DNA reads TGTGCCAGCCTCATGACAGGAACTCGAGGCACTGAAGCTTTCTTT.